The T cell receptor (beta chain) under discussion was sequenced for a study of regulatory T cells in long-lasting Graves disease. Documented time point: persistent/refractory GD, antithyroid drugs over 5 years with positive TRAb. PBMC RNA was the source of the TCR library. Whole-study results and caveats: Persistent-disease Graves' patients showed less TCR diversity than new cases. New patients shared fewer public clonotypes (approximately 1,000) than persistent patients did (approximately 2,700).

The CDR3 runs to 17 residues. CDR1 and CDR2 (germline): LGHNA, YSLEER. V lost 0 bases to trimming and J lost 1 base, with 15 bases between them. With regard to this clonotype: Antigen specificity is unknown.

iRepertoire HTBI primers and Arm-PCR of CDR3 regions built TCR beta libraries. TCRdb analysed the multiplex PCR reads with MiXCR anew, one entry per CDR3 protein. The data contain 700,000 or so distinct CDR3 sequences, about 30% of them singletons. The TCR originated in a female donor with Graves disease. V and J are TRBV4-3 and TRBJ1-1; D call uncertain. Sample: peripheral blood mononuclear cells (PBMCs), taken when the disease was refractory, from a patient treated with antithyroid drugs. CDR3 DNA: TGCGCCAGCAGCCAAGATGGGCCGCCGCATGGGAACACTGAAGCTTTCTTT. Amino acid sequence: CASSQDGPPHGNTEAFF.